The clone carrying this TCR beta chain turned up a few times. Its antigen is unknown. The data stem from a study of blood T cells in healthy people across ages. General study findings and limits: In these data, TCR beta diversity tracked strongly with naive T cell percentage. The lack of PBMC sorting stopped any conclusive naive versus antigen-experienced comparison. Estimated diversity that came from one million T cells was considered an underestimate.

Germline CDR1 GTSNPN, CDR2 SVGIG (reference sequence). The CDR3 is made up of 13 amino acids. V shed 1 base, J shed 5 bases, and the junction held 4 bases outside the gene matches. The use of a sample-barcoded 5' primer and a J-beta primer mix characterized a second PCR of about 7 to 12 cycles. From each sample, at least 2.5 million paired-end reads containing CDR3 were obtained. TCRdb re-called the 5' RACE reads through MiXCR, storing one row per CDR3 protein. The sample has roughly 500,000 distinct CDR3 sequences, 27% seen once. This receptor was taken from a woman aged 65 to 85 in good health. The V and J genes are TRBV30 and TRBJ2-5; the match to TRBD2 covers 7 bases. The sequencing input was blood. The CDR3 DNA reads TGTGCCTGGAGTGGCCTCGGGGGGGAGACCCAGTACTTC. Protein: CAWSGLGGETQYF.